The T cell receptor beta chain under discussion was sequenced for a study of shared clonotypes between healthy human individuals. About the study: CD8 memory received one plate per donor, CD8 naive two, CD4 memory three and CD4 naive three.

The CDR3 runs 11 residues. The germline CDR1 and CDR2 sequences are SGHTA and FQGNSA. The V gene lost 1 base and the J gene lost 7 bases, with 5 bases spanning the gap. This table comes from immunoSEQ multiplex PCR, and its TCRdb copy is limited to in-frame clones, with some not included. The sample includes around 1.4 million clones, about 98.5% of them seen just once. This receptor was obtained from a young man in good health. The sample taken for sequencing was naive CD4+ T cells sorted from blood. As to subset: CD45RA+ positively selected. The rearrangement links TRBV7-2 to TRBJ2-7; D is unclear. In nucleotides, the CDR3 is TGTGCCAGCAGCTTAGGGGCGGAGCAGTACTTC. Protein product: CASSLGAEQYF.